The 15 T cell receptor beta chains listed next were all sequenced from one sample in a study of blood T cells in healthy people across ages. A second PCR, run for roughly 7 to 12 cycles, used a sample-barcoded 5' primer plus a J-beta primer mix. Each CDR3 protein gets one entry after TCRdb re-called the 5' RACE reads with MiXCR. Of approximately 690,000 distinct CDR3 sequences in the sample, around 43% are singletons; the top ten hold 25% to 35%. Sequenced material: blood. All receptors derive from a man of 80 years or more in good health.

The chain has TRBV5-1 and TRBJ1-5; the D gene is possibly TRBD1 (6 bases). Between the trimmed V and J ends, which lost 0 bases and 4 bases, there was a span of 11 bases. The CDR3 covers 15 residues. Germline V gene data show CDR1 as SGHRS and CDR2 as YFSETQ. CDR3: CASSLEGDTNQPQHF. As DNA, the CDR3 is TGCGCCAGCAGCTTGGAGGGGGACACAAATCAGCCCCAGCATTTT.

V is TRBV6-5 and J is TRBJ2-2; no definite D call. The CDR3 is 14 residues long. The germline V gene encodes CDR1 MNHEY and CDR2 SVGAGI. Trimming left V 2 bases short and J 7 bases short, with 11 bases between. CDR3 in DNA: TGTGCCAGCAGTTACGATAAATCCCACGGGGAGCTGTTTTTT. Translated: CASSYDKSHGELFF.

Comments on this clonotype: This may stem from a read error, because a much larger clone lies one nucleotide away. The chain employs TRBV15 and TRBJ2-5; TRBD2 matches at 8 bases. Judging by the DNA end, TRBJ2-1 fits better; the J call may be wrong. From germline, CDR1 is LNHNV and CDR2 YYDKDF (reference sequence). The CDR3 covers 16 residues. The CDR3: CATSEGVAGTQETQFF. The DNA of the CDR3 is TGTGCCACCAGCGAGGGGGTAGCGGGGACCCAAGAGACCCAGTTCTTC.

The J gene is TRBJ1-1, the V gene TRBV5-1, with D hard to call. Trimming shortened V by 2 bases and J by 1 base, and 9 bases separated the two germline ends. The germline CDR1 and CDR2 sequences are SGHRS and YFSETQ. The CDR3 is 14 residues long. The CDR3 DNA reads TGCGCCAGCAGCTTTAACGTGGGGAACACTGAAGCTTTCTTT. Encoded protein: CASSFNVGNTEAFF. Filled out from reference TRBV5-1 and TRBJ1-1, the complete variable domain reads KAGVTQTPRYLIKTRGQQVTLSCSPISGHRSVSWYQQTPGQGLQFLFEYFSETQRNKGNFPGRFSGRQFSNSRSEMNVSTLELGDSALYLCASSFNVGNTEAFFGQGTRLTVV.

A few counts support this clonotype. This chain links TRBV12-3 or TRBV12-4 with TRBJ2-1, with 8 bases fitting TRBD2. The CDR3 loop spans 15 amino acids. V dropped 4 bases and J dropped 7; count of bases not matched to a gene: 9. In DNA form, the CDR3 reads TGTGCCAGCAGTTCCGAAAGCGGGAGTGGGAATGAGCAGTTCTTC. This codes for CASSSESGSGNEQFF.

The CDR3 DNA is TGTGCCAGCAGTTCACAGGGGGAAGAATCGTGGGATCAGCCCCAGCATTTT. Translating gives CASSSQGEESWDQPQHF. V gene TRBV6-2 or TRBV6-3 combines with J gene TRBJ1-5, with 8 bases aligning to TRBD1. The CDR3 is made up of 17 amino acids. Germline values: CDR1 MNHEY, CDR2 SVGEGT. The ends lost 4 bases at V and 5 bases at J; junction bases unmatched: 13.

The chain recombines TRBV20-1 with TRBJ2-1; D tentatively fits TRBD1 or TRBD2 (5 bases each). The CDR3 length is 12 residues. The germline CDR1 and CDR2 sequences are DFQATT and SNEGSKA (reference sequence). V lost 5 bases, J lost 6 bases, and 11 bases lay in between. The CDR3 DNA follows: TGCAGTGCTGACCGGGACGCCAATGAGCAGTTCTTC. It yields the protein CSADRDANEQFF.

This chain links TRBV4-3 with TRBJ1-2; no reliable D call. CDR1 is LGHNA, CDR2 YSLEER, per germline. The CDR3 totals 14 residues. V was cut by 0 bases and J by 6 bases, with 11 bases left in between. The CDR3 coding sequence is TGCGCCAGCAGCCAAGATGTGGGGAGTGATGGCTACACCTTC. Amino acid sequence: CASSQDVGSDGYTF.

This chain joins TRBV6-2 or TRBV6-3 and TRBJ1-1; D might be TRBD1 (6 bases). The germline V gene has CDR1 MNHEY and CDR2 SVGEGT. V lost 8 bases to trimming and J lost 1 base, with 14 bases between them. There are 14 residues in the CDR3. The CDR3 coding sequence is TGTGCCAGCGCAACAAGCAGGGGGAACACTGAAGCTTTCTTT. This codes for CASATSRGNTEAFF.

In its sample, this clonotype was seen once. The V and J genes are TRBV5-1 and TRBJ2-7, with TRBD1 matching over 8 bases. With the DNA end fitting TRBJ2-5 better, the J assignment may be wrong. The length of the CDR3 is 15 residues. CDR1 and CDR2 (germline): SGHRS, YFSETQ. The CDR3 protein is CASSPGDRHKETQYF. DNA of the CDR3: TGCGCCAGCAGCCCGGGGGACAGGCATAAAGAGACCCAGTACTTC.

V gene TRBV10-3 combines with J gene TRBJ1-5; maybe TRBD1 (5 bases). The germline V gene has CDR1 ENHRY and CDR2 SYGVKD. The CDR3 has 14 amino acids. V lost 0 bases and J lost 3, with 6 bases in between. As DNA, the CDR3 is TGTGCCATCAGTGAGTCGACAGTCAATCAGCCCCAGCATTTT. Its protein is CAISESTVNQPQHF.

This clonotype occurred a few times. This chain joins TRBV20-1 and TRBJ1-1, with 10 bases matching TRBD1. Trimming took 6 bases from V and 6 from J; bases not matched to a gene: 4. The germline V gene has CDR1 DFQATT and CDR2 SNEGSKA (reference sequence). The CDR3 runs 12 residues. The CDR3: CSAPGQGPEAFF. The CDR3, as DNA: TGCAGTGCCCCGGGACAGGGGCCTGAAGCTTTCTTT.

The gene calls are TRBV5-5 and TRBJ2-3; TRBD1 aligns across 9 bases. The CDR3 is made up of 17 amino acids. The J segment lost 8 bases and the V segment lost 4 bases, leaving 17 bases of the junction unmatched. Germline V gene lookup returns CDR1 SGHKS and CDR2 YYEKEE (reference sequence). CDR3 coding DNA: TGTGCCAGCAGCCAACTTACCACGGACAGGGGTTTCTCTACGCAGTATTTT. It translates to CASSQLTTDRGFSTQYF.

This chain uses TRBV25-1 with TRBJ1-1; TRBD1 is a possible D gene (5 bases). Trimming stripped 2 bases from V and 1 base from J, with 14 bases between. CDR1 is MGHDK and CDR2 is SYGVNS in the germline V gene. This CDR3 has 16 residues. CDR3 sequence: CASSEGWGSRNTEAFF. The CDR3 DNA reads as TGTGCCAGCAGTGAAGGCTGGGGGAGCCGGAACACTGAAGCTTTCTTT.

Concerning this clonotype itself: One junction end does not reproduce the germline sequence, and a read error may be involved. The gene calls are TRBV5-1 and TRBJ2-7; D remains ambiguous. The CDR3 spans 12 residues. Germline V gene data show CDR1 as SGHRS and CDR2 as YFSETQ. CDR3 sequence reads: CASSLTSYGQYF. The CDR3 coding sequence is TGCGCCAGCAGCTTGACCTCCTACGGGCAGTACTTC.